The clone carrying this T cell receptor (beta chain) appeared once. These data belong to a study of neoadjuvant anti-PD-1 for oral cavity cancer. The repertoire was sequenced with immunoSEQ multiplex PCR; TCRdb's copy has only in-frame clones and lacks some. Of about 12,000 clones in the sample, around 60% were seen once. The CDR3 runs 12 residues. The germline CDR1 and CDR2 sequences are MDHEN and SYDVKM. Trimming shortened V by 5 bases and J by 4 bases, and 6 bases separated the two germline ends. The chain carries TRBV28 and TRBJ2-1, with unresolved D. The TCR originated in a person aged 40 to 85 with oral cavity squamous cell carcinoma. The donor label of this sample is uncertain. The starting material was tumor tissue, obtained before nivolumab (anti-PD-1) treatment. CDR3 DNA sequence: TGTGCCAGCAGTACCACATACAATGAGCAGTTCTTC. Amino acid sequence: CASSTTYNEQFF.